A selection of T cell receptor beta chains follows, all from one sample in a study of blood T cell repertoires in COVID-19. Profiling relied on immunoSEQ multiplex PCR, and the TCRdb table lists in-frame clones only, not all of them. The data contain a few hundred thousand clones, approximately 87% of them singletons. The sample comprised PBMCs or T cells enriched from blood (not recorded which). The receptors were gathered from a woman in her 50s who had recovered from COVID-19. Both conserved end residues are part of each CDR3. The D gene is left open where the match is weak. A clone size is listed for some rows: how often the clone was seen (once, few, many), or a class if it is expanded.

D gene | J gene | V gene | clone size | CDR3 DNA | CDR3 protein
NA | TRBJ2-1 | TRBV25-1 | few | TGTGCCAGCAGTGGGTGGGGGCAGGGAACGAGCTCCTACAATGAGCAGTTCTTC | CASSGWGQGTSSYNEQFF
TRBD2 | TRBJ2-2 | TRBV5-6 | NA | TGTGCCAGCAGCTTGACTAGCGGGGGGGCCATAGCCGGGGAGCTGTTTTTT | CASSLTSGGAIAGELFF
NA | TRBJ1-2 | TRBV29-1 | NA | TGCAGCGTTGGGAGGGTTGACGGCTACACCTTC | CSVGRVDGYTF
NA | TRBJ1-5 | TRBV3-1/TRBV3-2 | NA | TGTGCCAGCAGCACAGGGCATAATCAGCCCCAGCATTTT | CASSTGHNQPQHF
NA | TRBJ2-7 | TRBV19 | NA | TGTGCCAGTAGTATGTTCCCCAGGGCCGACTACGAGCAGTACTTC | CASSMFPRADYEQYF
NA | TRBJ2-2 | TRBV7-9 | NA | TGTGCCAGCGCAACAGACAGCCAGAACACCGGGGAGCTGTTTTTT | CASATDSQNTGELFF
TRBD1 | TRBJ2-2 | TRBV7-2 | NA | TGTGCCAGCAGCACTGGGACAGCGGGGGAGCTGTTTTTT | CASSTGTAGELFF
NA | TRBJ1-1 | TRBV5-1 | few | TGCGCCAGCAGCTTGGACAGTATGAACACTGAAGCTTTCTTT | CASSLDSMNTEAFF
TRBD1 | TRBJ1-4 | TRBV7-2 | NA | TGTGCCAGCAGCTTAGGACTTGGGACAGGGGGAGAAAAACTGTTTTTT | CASSLGLGTGGEKLFF
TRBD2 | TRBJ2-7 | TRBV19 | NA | TGTGCCAGTAGCCCAGTAGGCGGGGGGGCCTCCTACGAGCAGTACTTC | CASSPVGGGASYEQYF
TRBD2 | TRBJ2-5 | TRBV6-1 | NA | TGTGCCAGCAGTGAAGAAGCGGGGGGGAAAGAGACCCAGTACTTC | CASSEEAGGKETQYF
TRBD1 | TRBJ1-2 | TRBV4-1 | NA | TGCGCCAGCAGCCAAGTGGCAGGGACAGGGGATGGCTACACCTTC | CASSQVAGTGDGYTF
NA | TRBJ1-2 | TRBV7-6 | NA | TGTGCCTCGCCCAGGGGCGATGGCTACACCTTC | CASPRGDGYTF
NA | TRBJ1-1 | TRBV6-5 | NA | TGTGCCAGCAAGTCGGGATGGAACACTGAAGCTTTCTTT | CASKSGWNTEAFF
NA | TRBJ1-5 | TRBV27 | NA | TGTGCCAGCAGCCTTGGCCCGGGGCCCGGGGGGCAGCCCCAGCATTTT | CASSLGPGPGGQPQHF
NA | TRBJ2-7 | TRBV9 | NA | TGTGCCAGCAGCGTAGCTGGAGGATTCTACGAGCAGTACTTC | CASSVAGGFYEQYF
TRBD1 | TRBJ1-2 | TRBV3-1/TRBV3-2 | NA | TGTGCCAGCAGCCACTCCGGGACAGGGTATGGCTACACCTTC | CASSHSGTGYGYTF
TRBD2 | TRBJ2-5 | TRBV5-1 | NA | TGCGCCAGCAGCGGGCTAGCGGGGGGTAAAGTACAAGAGACCCAGTACTTC | CASSGLAGGKVQETQYF
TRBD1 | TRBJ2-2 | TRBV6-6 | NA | TGTGCCAGCAGTTATGGGACAGGGAGGGGGACCGGGGAGCTGTTTTTT | CASSYGTGRGTGELFF
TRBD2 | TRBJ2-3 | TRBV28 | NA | TGTGCCAGCAGTCCGAGCGGGACGGGGCATTCGGATACGCAGTATTTT | CASSPSGTGHSDTQYF
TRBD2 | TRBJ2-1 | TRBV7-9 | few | TGTGCCAGCAGCAAGACTAGCGGGGGGCTTAATGAGCAGTTCTTC | CASSKTSGGLNEQFF
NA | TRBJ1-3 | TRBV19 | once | TGTGCCAGTAGCGCGGGGGGGACTCCAGGGATTGGAAACACCATATATTTT | CASSAGGTPGIGNTIYF
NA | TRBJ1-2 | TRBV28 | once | TGTGCCAGCAGTCCCTTGGCCCGAGGCTATGGCTACACCTTC | CASSPLARGYGYTF
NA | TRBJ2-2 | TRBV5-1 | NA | TGCGCCAGCAGCTTCGACAGGGGGGAGCTGTTTTTT | CASSFDRGELFF
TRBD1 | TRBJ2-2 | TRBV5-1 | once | TGCGCCAGCAGCTTGGCCCGAGGACAGGGAACCGGGGAGCTGTTTTTT | CASSLARGQGTGELFF
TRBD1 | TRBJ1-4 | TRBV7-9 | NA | TGTGCCAGCAGCTTAGACACAGGGGGCACAACTAATGAAAAACTGTTTTTT | CASSLDTGGTTNEKLFF